Below are 3 T cell receptor beta chains sequenced from a single sample in a study of vaccination effects on CD4 cells after COVID-19. ViraFEST used viral peptide pools to expand antigen-specific CD4+ T cells before sequencing. Following an approximately 10-day culture, CD4+ T cells were purified. Confirmation by PCR established that the person had SARS-CoV-2 infection between March and December 2020. These receptors' antigens are unknown. The protocol was immunoSEQ multiplex PCR, while the TCRdb copy is restricted to in-frame clones and leaves out a portion. The sample gives 35,000 to 55,000 clones, approximately 81% of which show up once; approximately 28% is in the top ten. Specimen: CD4+ T cells from PBMCs cultured with a peptide pool, collected before COVID-19 vaccination. The receptor source for this set is a human donor who had a prior SARS-CoV-2 infection.

This sequence joins TRBV30 and TRBJ2-2; D might be TRBD2 (5 bases). CDR1 and CDR2 (germline): GTSNPN, SVGIG (reference sequence). The CDR3 extends over 12 amino acids. The V end was cut by 5 bases, the J end by 6 bases, with 10 bases between. DNA for the CDR3: TGTGCCTGGCAGGCGGGTGCCGGGGAGCTGTTTTTT. Translated, it gives CAWQAGAGELFF.

The chain is built from TRBV24-1 and TRBJ1-2; D remains unclear. Trimming removed 4 bases at V and 2 bases at J, with 4 bases between. CDR1 is KGHDR and CDR2 is SFDVKD in the germline V gene. There are 12 residues in the CDR3. Here the CDR3 reads CATSDRNYGYTF. For the CDR3, the DNA is TGTGCCACCAGTGACAGGAACTATGGCTACACCTTC.

V gene TRBV6-1 combines with J gene TRBJ2-7; 9 bases match TRBD1. The germline CDR1 and CDR2 sequences are MNHNS and SASEGT. The V gene end was trimmed by 3 bases and the J gene end by 6 bases; junction bases not matched to a gene: 12. The CDR3 extends over 16 amino acids. CDR3 protein: CASSENIGTGPGEQYF. The CDR3 DNA reads as TGTGCCAGCAGTGAGAATATTGGGACAGGGCCTGGCGAGCAGTACTTC.